This T cell receptor (beta chain) was identified in a study of glioma-infiltrating T cells after dendritic cell vaccination. Specified time point: after dendritic cell vaccination, including at tumor progression/relapse. The PCR used 60 V beta and 13 J beta primers. Only in-frame clones appear in the TCRdb table, and some are missing; sequencing was by immunoSEQ multiplex PCR. Of more than 70,000 clones detected, about nine tenths appear once; the ten largest clones hold 2% to 2.5%. This CDR3 comprises 14 residues. Germline values: CDR1 SGHRS, CDR2 YFSETQ. The V gene lost 4 bases and the J gene lost 5 bases, with 15 bases spanning the gap.

Specimen: blood, collected after dendritic cell vaccination. The chain has TRBV5-1 and TRBJ2-5; D perhaps matches TRBD1 (5 bases). The receptor was derived from a human donor with glioblastoma. The CDR3 loop reads CASSRTPGPETQYF. The CDR3 DNA reads TGCGCCAGCAGCCGCACTCCAGGGCCCGAGACCCAGTACTTC.